A selection of T cell receptor beta chains follows, all from one sample in a study of cytomegalovirus exposure and HLA in healthy donors. This table comes from immunoSEQ multiplex PCR, and its TCRdb copy is limited to in-frame clones, with some not included. The sample has approximately 220,000 clones, 85% to 95% seen once. The sequenced sample consisted of PBMCs. These receptor sequences come from a young woman in good health and CMV-seronegative. Each CDR3 is given with its conserved first and last residue. D genes are given only for firm matches. Where a row states a size, it is once, few, many or the class of an expanded clone; other rows omit it.

V	D	size	J	DNA	CDR3
TRBV7-9	TRBD1	NA	TRBJ2-2	TGTGCCAGCAGCCGCCCGGGACAGGGGGCTTTCACCGGGGAGCTGTTTTTT	CASSRPGQGAFTGELFF
TRBV6-1	TRBD2	NA	TRBJ2-1	TGTGCCAGCACTGAGACTAGCGGGGCAACCTACAATGAGCAGTTCTTC	CASTETSGATYNEQFF
TRBV29-1	NA	NA	TRBJ2-3	TGCAGCGTCGCTCCGAGACTAGCAGATACGCAGTATTTT	CSVAPRLADTQYF
TRBV5-1	TRBD1	NA	TRBJ2-1	TGCGCCAGCAGCTTGGCCGGGACAGGTGTGAGCAATGAGCAGTTCTTC	CASSLAGTGVSNEQFF
TRBV15	NA	NA	TRBJ2-7	TGTGCCACCAGCAGAGATGTAGCGCACTCCTACGAGCAGTACTTC	CATSRDVAHSYEQYF
TRBV19	NA	NA	TRBJ2-2	TGTGCCAGTAGTATAGCGGACACCGGGGAGCTGTTTTTT	CASSIADTGELFF
TRBV13	NA	NA	TRBJ2-7	TGTGCCAGCAGCCTAAAGGGGAAACAAGGACCCTACGAGCAGTACTTC	CASSLKGKQGPYEQYF
TRBV9	TRBD2	NA	TRBJ2-1	TGTGCCAGCAGCGTAGCTTCGAGACTAGCGGATAATGAGCAGTTCTTC	CASSVASRLADNEQFF
TRBV5-4	TRBD1	NA	TRBJ1-1	TGTGCCAGCAGCCCCCGGACAGGGTCGATCACTGAAGCTTTCTTT	CASSPRTGSITEAFF
TRBV10-3	TRBD1	NA	TRBJ2-7	TGTGCCATCAGTGAGAGGGGGCAGAACGAGCAGTACTTC	CAISERGQNEQYF
TRBV29-1	TRBD2	NA	TRBJ2-7	TGCAGCGTTGCCGGGGGGGATAACGAGCAGTACTTC	CSVAGGDNEQYF
TRBV5-6	TRBD1	NA	TRBJ2-2	TGTGCCAGCAGCTTATATGACAGGGGGACCGGGGAGCTGTTTTTT	CASSLYDRGTGELFF
TRBV27	TRBD1	once	TRBJ1-1	TGTGCCAGCAGTTTCCGGACAGGGAACACTGAAGCTTTCTTT	CASSFRTGNTEAFF
TRBV6-5	TRBD2	NA	TRBJ2-7	TGTGCCAGCAGTTATACTAGCGGGGCCTACGAGCAGTACTTC	CASSYTSGAYEQYF
TRBV5-5	NA	NA	TRBJ2-7	TGTGCCAGCAGCATACCACCGGGACACCTTCGTTCCTACGAGCAGTACTTC	CASSIPPGHLRSYEQYF
TRBV7-2	TRBD2	NA	TRBJ2-7	TGTGCCAGCAGCCCCGGGACTAGCGGGTGGCAGTGGTACTTC	CASSPGTSGWQWYF
TRBV12-5	TRBD1	NA	TRBJ1-5	TGTGCTAGTGGTTCCGACAGGGGATTTCAGCCCCAGCATTTT	CASGSDRGFQPQHF
TRBV2	NA	once	TRBJ2-2	TGTGCCAGCAAGGGGGGGATCAACACCGGGGAGCTGTTTTTT	CASKGGINTGELFF
TRBV4-1	NA	NA	TRBJ2-1	TGCGCCAGCAGCCAACGCAGCGATGAGCAGTTCTTC	CASSQRSDEQFF
TRBV18	TRBD1	NA	TRBJ1-5	TGTGCCAGCTCACCGACAGCCGGGACAGGGAATCAGCCCCAGCATTTT	CASSPTAGTGNQPQHF
TRBV20-1	NA	NA	TRBJ1-3	TGCAGTGCTAGAGCGGAGTACACCATATATTTT	CSARAEYTIYF
TRBV5-4	NA	NA	TRBJ1-2	TGTGCCAGCAGCCCGGGAGGGTACTATGGCTACACCTTC	CASSPGGYYGYTF
TRBV7-8	NA	NA	TRBJ1-1	TGTGCCAGCAGGCGAAGGGGGAGCACTGAAGCTTTCTTT	CASRRRGSTEAFF
TRBV2	NA	few	TRBJ1-2	TGTGCCAGCAGTGGCAGGAACTATGGCTACACCTTC	CASSGRNYGYTF
TRBV11-3	NA	NA	TRBJ2-1	TGTGCCAGCAGCTTAGAAAGCGGTCACAATGAGCAGTTCTTC	CASSLESGHNEQFF
TRBV4-1	NA	NA	TRBJ2-5	TGCGCCAGCAGCCAAGTTTCCTTAGCGGCGGAGACCCAGTACTTC	CASSQVSLAAETQYF
TRBV2	NA	NA	TRBJ1-2	TGTGCCAGCAGCCCCCAAGATAACAGGGTACGAGGCTACACCTTC	CASSPQDNRVRGYTF
TRBV7-6	NA	NA	TRBJ1-2	TGTGCCAGCAGCTTACAGCAGGGGATAGACTATGGCTACACCTTC	CASSLQQGIDYGYTF
TRBV30	NA	NA	TRBJ2-7	TGTGCCTGGAGCCAACTAGACAGGAACCCACCCTACGAGCAGTACTTC	CAWSQLDRNPPYEQYF
TRBV2	TRBD1	NA	TRBJ1-1	TGTGCCAGCAGTGAAGCGCTTCGACAGGGGGCCATGAACACTGAAGCTTTCTTT	CASSEALRQGAMNTEAFF
TRBV9	NA	NA	TRBJ2-3	TGTGCCAGCAGCGTATGGGCTCAAAGAGAGGATACGCAGTATTTT	CASSVWAQREDTQYF
TRBV10-3	NA	NA	TRBJ1-3	TGTGCCATCAGGGCCTCACGGACTCGCCGCTCTGGAAACACCATATATTTT	CAIRASRTRRSGNTIYF
TRBV4-2	TRBD1	NA	TRBJ2-1	TGTGCCAGCAGCCACACGAATTCAGACCGGGACAGGGGGCGGGCAGCGGAAGACAATGAGCAGTTCTTC	CASSHTNSDRDRGRAAEDNEQFF
TRBV7-2	NA	once	TRBJ2-1	TGTGCCAGCAGCTTCGGACTAGAGCAGTTCTTC	CASSFGLEQFF
TRBV6-1	NA	few	TRBJ2-2	TGTGCCAGCAGGGATATGACTACGTCCGGGGAGCTGTTTTTT	CASRDMTTSGELFF
TRBV29-1	NA	NA	TRBJ1-3	TGCAGCGCCACCCCCCGTAGCTCTGGAAACACCATATATTTT	CSATPRSSGNTIYF
TRBV12-5	TRBD1	once	TRBJ1-1	TGTGCTAGTGGTTTGGTACTCACAGGGGTAATTGAAGCTTTCTTT	CASGLVLTGVIEAFF